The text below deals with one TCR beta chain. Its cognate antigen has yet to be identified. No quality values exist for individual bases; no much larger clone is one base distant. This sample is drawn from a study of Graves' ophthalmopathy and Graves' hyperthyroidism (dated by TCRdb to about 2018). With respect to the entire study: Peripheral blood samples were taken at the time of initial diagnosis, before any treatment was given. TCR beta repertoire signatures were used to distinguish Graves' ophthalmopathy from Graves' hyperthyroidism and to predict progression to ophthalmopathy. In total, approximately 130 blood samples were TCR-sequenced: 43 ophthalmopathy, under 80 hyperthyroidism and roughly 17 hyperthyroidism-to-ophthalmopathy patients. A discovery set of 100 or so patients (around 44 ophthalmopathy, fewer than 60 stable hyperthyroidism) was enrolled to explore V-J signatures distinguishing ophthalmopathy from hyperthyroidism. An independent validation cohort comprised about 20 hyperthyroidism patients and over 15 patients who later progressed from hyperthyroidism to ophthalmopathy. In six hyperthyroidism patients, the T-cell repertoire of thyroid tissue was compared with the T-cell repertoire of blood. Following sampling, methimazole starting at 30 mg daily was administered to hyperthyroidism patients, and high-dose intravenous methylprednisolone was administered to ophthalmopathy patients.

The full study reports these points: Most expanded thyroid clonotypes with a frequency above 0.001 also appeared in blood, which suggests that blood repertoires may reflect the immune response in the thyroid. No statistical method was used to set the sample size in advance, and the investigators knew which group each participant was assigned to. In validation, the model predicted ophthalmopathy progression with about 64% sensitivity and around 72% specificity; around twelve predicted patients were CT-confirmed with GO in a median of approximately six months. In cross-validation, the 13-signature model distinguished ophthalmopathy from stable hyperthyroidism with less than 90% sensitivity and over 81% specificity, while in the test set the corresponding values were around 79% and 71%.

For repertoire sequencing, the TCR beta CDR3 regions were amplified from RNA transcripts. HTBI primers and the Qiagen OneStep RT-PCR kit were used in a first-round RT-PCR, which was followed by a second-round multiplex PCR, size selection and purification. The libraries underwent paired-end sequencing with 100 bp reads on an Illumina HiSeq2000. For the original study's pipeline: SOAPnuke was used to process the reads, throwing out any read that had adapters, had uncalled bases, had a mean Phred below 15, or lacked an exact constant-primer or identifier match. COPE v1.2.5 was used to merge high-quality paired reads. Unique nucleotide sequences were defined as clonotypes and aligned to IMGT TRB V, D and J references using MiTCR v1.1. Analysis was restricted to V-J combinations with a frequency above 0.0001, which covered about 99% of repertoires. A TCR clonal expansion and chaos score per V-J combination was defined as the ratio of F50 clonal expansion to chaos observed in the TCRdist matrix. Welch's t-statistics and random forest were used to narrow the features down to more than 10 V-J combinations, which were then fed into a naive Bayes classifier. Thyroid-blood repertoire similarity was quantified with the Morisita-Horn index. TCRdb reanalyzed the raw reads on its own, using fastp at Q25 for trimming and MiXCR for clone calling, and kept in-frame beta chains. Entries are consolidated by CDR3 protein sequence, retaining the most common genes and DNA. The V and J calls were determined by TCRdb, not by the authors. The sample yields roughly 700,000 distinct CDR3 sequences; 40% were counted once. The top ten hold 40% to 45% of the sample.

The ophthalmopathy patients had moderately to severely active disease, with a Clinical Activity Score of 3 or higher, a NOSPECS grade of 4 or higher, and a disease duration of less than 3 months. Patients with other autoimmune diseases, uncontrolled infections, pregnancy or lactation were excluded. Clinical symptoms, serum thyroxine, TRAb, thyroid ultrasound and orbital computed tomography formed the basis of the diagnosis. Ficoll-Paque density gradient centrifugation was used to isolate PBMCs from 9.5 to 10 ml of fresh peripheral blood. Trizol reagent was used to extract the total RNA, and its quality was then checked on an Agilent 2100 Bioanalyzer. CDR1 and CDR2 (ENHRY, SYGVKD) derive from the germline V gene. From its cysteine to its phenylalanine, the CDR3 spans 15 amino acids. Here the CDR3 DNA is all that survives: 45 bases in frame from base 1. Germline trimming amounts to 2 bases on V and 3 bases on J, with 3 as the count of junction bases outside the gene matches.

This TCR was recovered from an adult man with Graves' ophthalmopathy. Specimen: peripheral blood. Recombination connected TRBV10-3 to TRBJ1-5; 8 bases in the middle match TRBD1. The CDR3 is CAISEDRGLNQPQHF. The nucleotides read TGTGCCATCAGTGAGGACAGGGGACTCAATCAGCCCCAGCATTTT.